Listed below are T cell receptor beta chains from one sample, sequenced in a study of Ad26.COV2.S vaccination and SARS-CoV-2 variants. Sequenced by immunoSEQ multiplex PCR; TCRdb stores in-frame clones only, minus some. The table records hundreds of thousands of clones, 80% to 90% of them present only once. Sequencing used peripheral blood, obtained in a trial of Ad26.COV2.S vaccine versus placebo. The receptors derive from a person between 18 and 65 years old who received the Ad26.COV2.S COVID-19 vaccine or a placebo. Each CDR3 is given with its conserved first and last residue. The D gene is left open where the match is weak. Clone size appears in some rows only: once, few, many, or a class for an expanded clone.

V gene	D gene	J gene	clone size	CDR3 DNA	CDR3 protein
TRBV27	.	TRBJ1-5	.	TGTGCCAGCAGTTCCAGCAGGGTGGGCAAACAGCCCCAGCATTTT	CASSSSRVGKQPQHF
TRBV29-1	TRBD2	TRBJ2-7	.	TGCAGCGTTGAAACGGGGCTAGCGGACTACGAGCAGTACTTC	CSVETGLADYEQYF
TRBV5-6	TRBD1	TRBJ1-6	.	TGTGCCAGCAGCCTGGACAGGGTGAATAATTCACCCCTCCACTTT	CASSLDRVNNSPLHF
TRBV24-1	TRBD1	TRBJ2-3	.	TGTGCCACCAGTGATGTCGACAGGGGAGGTACAGATACGCAGTATTTT	CATSDVDRGGTDTQYF
TRBV9	TRBD2	TRBJ2-3	.	TGTGCCAGCAGCGTAGTGGCGGGAGGGCCTGATACGCAGTATTTT	CASSVVAGGPDTQYF
TRBV3-1/TRBV3-2	TRBD2	TRBJ2-7	.	TGTGCCAGCAGCACCCGGACTAGCGGGAGGGCCGATCAGTACTTC	CASSTRTSGRADQYF
TRBV28	.	TRBJ2-6	once	TGTGCCAGCAATCTAGGGACGTTATCTGGGGCCAACGTCCTGACTTTC	CASNLGTLSGANVLTF
TRBV19	.	TRBJ1-4	.	TGTGCCAGTGCGCAGGCTATCACTAATGAAAAACTGTTTTTT	CASAQAITNEKLFF
TRBV7-3	.	TRBJ2-1	.	TGTGCCAGCAGCTTGACATCCGGGGCTTACAATGAGCAGTTCTTC	CASSLTSGAYNEQFF
TRBV27	.	TRBJ2-1	.	TGTGCCAGCCCGGGACGAGACAATGAGCAGTTCTTC	CASPGRDNEQFF
TRBV10-2	.	TRBJ1-1	.	TGCGCCAGCAGATTAACAGGGCCGTTCACTGAAGCTTTCTTT	CASRLTGPFTEAFF
TRBV4-1	TRBD1	TRBJ1-5	.	TGCGCCAGCAGCCAAGGGACAGGAGATCAGCCCCAGCATTTT	CASSQGTGDQPQHF
TRBV21-1	.	TRBJ2-7	.	TGTGCCAGCAGTTGGGGTGGGGTCATGGGGGAGCAGTACTTC	CASSWGGVMGEQYF
TRBV27	.	TRBJ2-1	.	TGTGCCAGCAGTTTATTCCAGCCGACTAGCTCCTACAATGAGCAGTTCTTC	CASSLFQPTSSYNEQFF
TRBV9	.	TRBJ2-5	.	TGTGCCAGCAACTCCCCGTACCAAGAGACCCAGTACTTC	CASNSPYQETQYF
TRBV28	.	TRBJ2-1	.	TGTGCCAGCAGTTTATCTGACTGGACAGTTCTTGAGCAGTTCTTC	CASSLSDWTVLEQFF
TRBV5-5	TRBD1	TRBJ1-6	.	TGTGCCAGCAGCTTGTTCCGTAGACTAACAGGGGGGATGGATAATTCACCCCTCCACTTT	CASSLFRRLTGGMDNSPLHF
TRBV6-5	.	TRBJ1-1	.	TGTGCCAGCAGCCGCAGGGGATATAACACTGAAGCTTTCTTT	CASSRRGYNTEAFF
TRBV27	.	TRBJ2-7	once	TGTGCCAGCAGTTTATCAAACAGGGTGGGGTACGAGCAGTACTTC	CASSLSNRVGYEQYF
TRBV2	.	TRBJ2-5	.	TGTGCCAGCAGGGGGAGACAGGTAGTTAGCGAGACCCAGTACTTC	CASRGRQVVSETQYF
TRBV6-5	.	TRBJ1-2	.	TGTGCCAGCAGTTACTCGTCGGGGAACTACACCTTC	CASSYSSGNYTF
TRBV7-2	.	TRBJ2-1	.	TGTGCCAGCAGCTCCAGTCGTTTTGAGCAGTTCTTC	CASSSSRFEQFF
TRBV5-1	.	TRBJ2-4	.	TGCGCCAGCAGCTTACAGGGTGTAGGGAACATTCAGTACTTC	CASSLQGVGNIQYF
TRBV12-3/TRBV12-4	.	TRBJ2-3	many	TGTGCCAGCAGCCGAGGAGGTGATACGCAGTATTTT	CASSRGGDTQYF
TRBV11-2	TRBD1	TRBJ1-4	.	TGTGCCAGCAGCCTCCCCGGGACAGGGAATGAAAAACTGTTTTTT	CASSLPGTGNEKLFF
TRBV6-5	.	TRBJ1-2	once	TGTGCCAGCAGTTACGGAACAGGGAAAGGCTACACCTTC	CASSYGTGKGYTF
TRBV10-2	.	TRBJ1-2	.	TGCGCCAGCAGTCCCCCCGCAGGTTCAAACTATGGCTACACCTTC	CASSPPAGSNYGYTF
TRBV7-8	.	TRBJ2-7	.	TGTGCCAGCAGCTGGACGGGCCTCGGCGAGCAGTACTTC	CASSWTGLGEQYF
TRBV11-2	TRBD2	TRBJ2-1	many	TGTGCCAGCAGCTTAGGGCCGGGACTAGCGTCCTACAATGAGCAGTTCTTC	CASSLGPGLASYNEQFF
TRBV6-5	.	TRBJ2-5	.	TGTGCCAGCAGCCGTGGACACTTCGAGGTGGAGACCCAGTACTTC	CASSRGHFEVETQYF
TRBV28	.	TRBJ1-1	.	TGTGCCAGCAGTTTAGTAGGGACTGAAGCTTTCTTT	CASSLVGTEAFF
TRBV7-9	.	TRBJ1-1	.	TGTGCCAGCAGTGGCCTCGGGGCAGGCACCACCAATGAAGCTTTCTTT	CASSGLGAGTTNEAFF
TRBV20-1	.	TRBJ2-1	.	TGCAGTGCTAGAGTTCGGGAGGAGCAGTTCTTC	CSARVREEQFF
TRBV6-5	.	TRBJ2-5	.	TGTGCCAGCAGTTACACCGGAGACGGCGGGGAGACCCAGTACTTC	CASSYTGDGGETQYF
TRBV11-2	.	TRBJ1-4	.	TGTGCCAGCAGCTTAGTCGGTGCAACTAATGAAAAACTGTTTTTT	CASSLVGATNEKLFF
TRBV24-1	.	TRBJ2-5	.	TGTGCCACCAGTGATGGGTACCAAGAGACCCAGTACTTC	CATSDGYQETQYF
TRBV28	TRBD1	TRBJ2-5	.	TGTGCCAGCAGTACAGCCATGGGACAGCAAGAGACCCAGTACTTC	CASSTAMGQQETQYF
TRBV4-1	TRBD2	TRBJ2-3	.	TGCGCCAGCAGCCAAGCAAGCGGGGGGGCGGCAGATACGCAGTATTTT	CASSQASGGAADTQYF
TRBV7-2	.	TRBJ2-1	.	TGTGCCAGCAGCTTAGGAGTTGGCGGGCAGTTCTTC	CASSLGVGGQFF
TRBV9	TRBD1	TRBJ1-2	.	TGTGCCAGCACCCTTTCGGACAGGAACTATGGCTACACCTTC	CASTLSDRNYGYTF
TRBV5-6	TRBD2	TRBJ2-7	.	TGTGCCAGCAGGGGCGGACTAGCGAACTCCTACGAGCAGTACTTC	CASRGGLANSYEQYF
TRBV21-1	.	TRBJ2-7	.	TGTGCCAGCAGTAACTCGGGACAGCCCCCCTCCTACGAGCAGTACTTC	CASSNSGQPPSYEQYF
TRBV7-2	.	TRBJ2-1	.	TGTGCCAGCAGCCCCGGGGAGAGCTCCTACAATGAGCAGTTCTTC	CASSPGESSYNEQFF
TRBV6-5	.	TRBJ1-2	.	TGTGCCAGCAGTCCGGACACCTATGGCTACACCTTC	CASSPDTYGYTF
TRBV7-9	TRBD1	TRBJ2-7	.	TGTGCCACCACCCAAAGGGTGACAGGGACCTCCTACGAGCAGTACTTC	CATTQRVTGTSYEQYF
TRBV6-5	.	TRBJ1-5	.	TGTGCCAGCAGGGAGGGGTTTTCGGGCAATCAGCCCCAGCATTTT	CASREGFSGNQPQHF
TRBV28	TRBD2	TRBJ2-1	.	TGTGCCAGCGACGGGGGGGCGTCCTACAATGAGCAGTTCTTC	CASDGGASYNEQFF
TRBV4-3	TRBD1	TRBJ2-7	.	TGCGCCAGCAGCCAAGACAGGGGGCTTAACGAGCAGTACTTC	CASSQDRGLNEQYF
TRBV19	TRBD1	TRBJ1-2	.	TGTGCCAGTAGTATCCAGGACAGGCCCGGCTACACCTTC	CASSIQDRPGYTF